This TCR beta chain came from a study of cytomegalovirus exposure and HLA in healthy donors. V lost 2 bases, J lost 0 bases, and 10 bases lay in between. The length of the CDR3 is 14 residues. Germline V gene lookup returns CDR1 SQVTM and CDR2 ANQGSEA. The study ran its PCR with 60 Vbeta and 13 Jbeta primers. TCRdb keeps only in-frame clones here, not all; method: immunoSEQ multiplex PCR. The sample holds roughly 150,000 clones, approximately 88% seen once. The sequenced material came from PBMCs. The rearrangement joins TRBV29-1 to TRBJ1-1; D remains unclear. The sequence was obtained from a woman aged 18-29 years in good health and CMV-seronegative. The CDR3 region is CSVESRLLNTEAFF. Written as DNA, the CDR3 is TGCAGCGTTGAATCTCGGTTATTGAACACTGAAGCTTTCTTT.